The 31 T cell receptor beta chains below were found in one sample sequenced in a study of blood T cell repertoires in COVID-19. The method was immunoSEQ multiplex PCR; TCRdb's version includes in-frame clones alone and lacks a portion of them. The sample has some 400,000 clones, about 87% seen once. Sequencing used peripheral blood. Receptors were obtained from a woman aged 25 to 39 with COVID-19, enrolled during active disease.

J is TRBJ2-3 and V is TRBV9; tentatively, D is TRBD1 (5 bases). This CDR3 has 14 amino acids. Germline values: CDR1 SGDLS, CDR2 YYNGEE. Trimming pared 4 bases from V and 4 bases from J, leaving 13 bases between. The CDR3 sequence: CASSPRRGADTQYF. In DNA, the CDR3 is TGTGCCAGCAGCCCCAGAAGGGGCGCAGATACGCAGTATTTT.

The CDR3 loop is CATSDFSGEQYF. CDR3 nucleotides: TGTGCCACCAGTGATTTCTCAGGCGAGCAGTACTTC. The chain has TRBV24-1 and TRBJ2-7, with unresolved D. Germline V gives CDR1 KGHDR, CDR2 SFDVKD. Trimming removed 1 base from V and 6 bases from J, with 6 bases in between. The CDR3 totals 12 residues.

The chain recombines TRBV27 with TRBJ2-3, with TRBD2 matching over 10 bases. There are 15 residues in the CDR3. The V and J ends lost 1 base and 5 bases, in that order; junction bases with no gene match: 3. Germline V gene data show CDR1 as MNHEY and CDR2 as SMNVEV (reference sequence). The CDR3 region has the DNA TGTGCCAGCAGTTTATGGGGGACTAGCGTAGATACGCAGTATTTT. Amino acids: CASSLWGTSVDTQYF.

V is TRBV6-4 and J is TRBJ1-6; D is unclear. The V end lost 10 bases, the J end lost 12 bases, and 10 bases lay between the germline ends. The CDR3 runs 10 residues. Germline CDR1 MRHNA, CDR2 SNTAGT. The CDR3 DNA reads as TGTGCCACCCCCCCTGTACCCCTCCACTTT. Amino acid sequence: CATPPVPLHF.

The V call is TRBV6-5, the J call TRBJ1-5; D is perhaps TRBD1 (6 bases). Germline V gives CDR1 MNHEY, CDR2 SVGAGI. The CDR3 sequence is 15 residues long. The V gene lost 4 bases and the J gene lost 3 bases, with 13 bases spanning the gap. The CDR3 sequence: CASSSPRQDNQPQHF. CDR3 DNA sequence: TGTGCCAGCAGTTCTCCTCGACAGGACAATCAGCCCCAGCATTTT.

This chain joins TRBV6-5 and TRBJ2-7; no reliable D call. The germline V and J ends were trimmed by 2 bases and 4 bases, with 9 bases remaining between them. CDR1 is MNHEY and CDR2 is SVGAGI in the germline V gene. The CDR3 runs to 13 residues. The CDR3 coding sequence is TGTGCCAGCAGTTACCAGACAAATTACGAGCAGTACTTC. It codes for CASSYQTNYEQYF.

Only a few counts were recorded for this clone. The V gene is TRBV7-8, the J gene TRBJ1-6, with TRBD1 matching over 7 bases. With V trimmed by 2 bases and J by 14 bases, 0 bases remained unmatched. Germline V gene sequence: CDR1 SGHVS, CDR2 FQNEAQ. There are 11 residues in the CDR3. The CDR3 DNA sequence: TGTGCCAGCAGCTTACAGGGGGCCCTCCACTTT. Translated: CASSLQGALHF.

The chain uses TRBV9 and TRBJ1-6, with D possibly TRBD1 on 5 matching bases. The CDR3 length is 16 residues. Germline CDR1 SGDLS, CDR2 YYNGEE. Trimming left V 0 bases short and J 12 bases short, with 19 bases between. Here the CDR3 reads CASSVEDIGGDKPLHF. CDR3 coding DNA: TGTGCCAGCAGCGTAGAGGACATCGGCGGGGATAAACCCCTCCACTTT.

This rearrangement joins TRBV12-5 to TRBJ1-1, with a possible D match to TRBD1 (5 bases). The germline V gene has CDR1 LGHNT and CDR2 FRNRAP. Trimming pared 5 bases from V and 8 bases from J, leaving 15 bases between. The CDR3 totals 13 residues. The CDR3 sequence: CASGPTGESEAFF. CDR3 DNA sequence: TGTGCTAGTGGTCCCACGGGGGAATCAGAAGCTTTCTTT.

The V gene is TRBV4-1, the J gene TRBJ2-5, with 9 bases lining up with TRBD2. The length of the CDR3 is 14 residues. Germline CDR1 is MGHRA and CDR2 is YSYEKL. J lost 2 bases, V lost 5 bases, and 3 bases had no gene match. The CDR3 coding sequence is TGCGCCAGCAGCGTAGCGGGGGCACAAGAGACCCAGTACTTC. It codes for CASSVAGAQETQYF.

J is TRBJ1-2 and V is TRBV10-3, with 10 bases identical to TRBD1. Germline loops: CDR1 ENHRY, CDR2 SYGVKD. The V segment lost 11 bases and the J segment 4 bases; nucleotides outside the gene matches: 10. The CDR3 is made up of 14 amino acids. The CDR3 DNA follows: TGTGCCGTTGGGACAGGGGAAAAGGGCTATGGCTACACCTTC. The encoded protein is CAVGTGEKGYGYTF.

The chain uses TRBV19 and TRBJ2-7; a possible D gene is TRBD2 (5 bases). The CDR3 length is 15 residues. V lost 6 bases and J 1 base, leaving 16 bases between the germline ends. Germline-derived CDR1 and CDR2 are LNHDA and SQIVND (reference sequence). CDR3 residues: CASSPRFGISYEQYF. As DNA, the CDR3 is TGTGCCAGTAGCCCAAGGTTCGGGATATCCTACGAGCAGTACTTC. Full variable domain (remainder filled in from reference TRBV19 and TRBJ2-7): DGGITQSPKYLFRKEGQNVTLSCEQNLNHDAMYWYRQDPGQGLRLIYYSQIVNDFQKGDIAEGYSVSREKKESFPLTVTSAQKNPTAFYLCASSPRFGISYEQYFGPGTRLTVT.

A single count supports this clone. The chain couples TRBV4-1 to TRBJ2-1, with a tentative D call TRBD1 (6 bases). The CDR3 sequence is 12 residues long. Trimming left V 4 bases short and J 15 bases short, with 16 bases between. In germline, CDR1 is MGHRA, CDR2 YSYEKL. The CDR3 spells CASSLTGSLPFF. Written as DNA, the CDR3 is TGCGCCAGCAGCCTCACAGGGTCCCTCCCGTTCTTC.

The J gene is TRBJ2-3, the V gene TRBV12-3 or TRBV12-4; D is uncertain. Trimming took off 7 bases at V and 2 bases at J, with 7 bases between the two ends. The CDR3 has 12 residues. The CDR3 here is CASNFYTDTQYF. Here the CDR3 DNA reads TGTGCCAGCAATTTTTACACAGATACGCAGTATTTT.

The chain carries TRBV24-1 and TRBJ1-6; 8 nucleotides align to TRBD1. This CDR3 contains 14 residues. V dropped 10 bases and J dropped 11; count of bases not matched to a gene: 12. Germline loops: CDR1 KGHDR, CDR2 SFDVKD. The CDR3 protein is CATSPGQAGAPLHF. CDR3 bases: TGTGCCACGAGTCCGGGACAGGCCGGAGCACCCCTCCACTTT.

The chain combines TRBV28 with TRBJ2-7, with 8 bases matching TRBD2. The length of the CDR3 is 14 residues. Germline V CDR1 and CDR2: MDHEN, SYDVKM. V was clipped by 5 bases and J by 5 bases; unmatched bases: 8. CDR3 loop: CASSVAGPFNEQYF. CDR3 nucleotides: TGTGCCAGCAGTGTAGCGGGACCGTTCAACGAGCAGTACTTC.

This clone was found many times. CDR3 sequence: CASSTGTLNTGELFF. CDR3 DNA sequence: TGTGCCAGCAGTACCGGGACATTGAACACCGGGGAGCTGTTTTTT. This chain connects TRBV6-5 to TRBJ2-2; weak D call: TRBD1 (6 bases). CDR1 is MNHEY and CDR2 is SVGAGI in the germline V gene. This CDR3 contains 15 residues. The V end was cut by 5 bases, the J end by 1 base, with 11 bases between.

The chain uses TRBV27 and TRBJ1-5; D unresolved. Trimming took 6 bases from V and 1 from J, leaving 10 bases between them. Germline assignment: CDR1 MNHEY and CDR2 SMNVEV (reference sequence). The CDR3 sequence is 14 residues long. In DNA, the CDR3 is TGTGCCAGCAGCCGGTCGAGCAGCAATCAGCCCCAGCATTTT. This encodes CASSRSSSNQPQHF.

V gene TRBV19 combines with J gene TRBJ1-1; 10 bases line up with TRBD1. The CDR3 spans 15 residues. Trimming cost V 4 bases and J 4 bases; bases outside gene matches: 6. The germline CDR1 and CDR2 sequences are LNHDA and SQIVND (reference sequence). The CDR3 spells CASSRRTGGGTEAFF. In DNA, the CDR3 is TGTGCCAGTAGTAGACGGACAGGGGGTGGCACTGAAGCTTTCTTT.

J is TRBJ2-3 and V is TRBV19, with a possible D match to TRBD2 (6 bases). This CDR3 region has 14 residues. In germline, CDR1 is LNHDA, CDR2 SQIVND (reference sequence). V dropped 8 bases and J dropped 1 base, with 13 bases sitting between them. For the CDR3, the DNA is TGTGCCAGTCAGCCTTCGGGGGGCACAGATACGCAGTATTTT. This sequence encodes CASQPSGGTDTQYF.

The J gene is TRBJ2-7, the V gene TRBV28; the D is unclear. CDR3 length equals 14 residues. Looked up from germline, CDR1 is MDHEN and CDR2 is SYDVKM. With 7 bases removed from V and 2 bases from J, the gap between germline ends came to 15 bases. The CDR3 DNA follows: TGTGCCAGCATTTCTTCCGACTTCGCCTACGAGCAGTACTTC. Protein: CASISSDFAYEQYF.

The V call is TRBV28, the J call TRBJ1-5, with TRBD1 matching 8 bases. CDR3 length: 15 amino acids. Germline V gene sequence: CDR1 MDHEN, CDR2 SYDVKM. Trimming at V came to 3 bases and at J to 7 bases, leaving 8 bases not matched to a gene. The CDR3 loop reads CASSFADREGQPQHF. DNA of the CDR3: TGTGCCAGCAGTTTTGCGGACAGGGAGGGACAGCCCCAGCATTTT.

The chain has TRBV10-3 and TRBJ2-5, with TRBD2 matching over 15 bases. V lost 6 bases to trimming and J lost 5 bases; unmatched junction nucleotides: 7. The CDR3 sequence is 16 residues long. CDR1 is ENHRY and CDR2 is SYGVKD in the germline V gene. In DNA, the CDR3 is TGTGCCATCAGAGACGGGACTAGCGGGAGGTTCGAGACCCAGTACTTC. Protein product: CAIRDGTSGRFETQYF.

This sequence joins TRBV10-3 and TRBJ1-2, with TRBD1 matching 9 bases. This CDR3 contains 16 residues. Unmatched junction bases numbered 16, after V lost 6 bases and J lost 8 bases. The V gene's germline CDR1 is ENHRY and CDR2 SYGVKD. CDR3 nucleotide sequence: TGTGCCATCAGCGACTCTCCCGGGACAGGGTTTGAAGGCTACACCTTC. It yields the protein CAISDSPGTGFEGYTF.

The genes are TRBV4-1 and TRBJ2-3; weak D call: TRBD1 (5 bases). V was pared by 6 bases and J by 2 bases, with 15 bases between. This CDR3 contains 15 residues. Germline assignment: CDR1 MGHRA and CDR2 YSYEKL. The CDR3 DNA reads as TGCGCCAGCAGTCAAATCCAGGGTTTCACAGATACGCAGTATTTT. Translation gives CASSQIQGFTDTQYF.

The rearrangement uses TRBV9 and TRBJ2-2, with D perhaps matching TRBD2 (7 bases). The germline V gene encodes CDR1 SGDLS and CDR2 YYNGEE. The CDR3 is 18 amino acids. Trimming left V 0 bases short and J 1 base short, with 16 bases between. CDR3 protein: CASSVGGPGGRNTGELFF. CDR3 DNA: TGTGCCAGCAGCGTAGGGGGCCCCGGGGGGCGGAACACCGGGGAGCTGTTTTTT.

The genes are TRBV24-1 and TRBJ1-2; D is unresolved. The germline CDR1 and CDR2 sequences are KGHDR and SFDVKD. V was pared by 1 base and J by 4 bases, with 9 bases between. The CDR3 spans 14 residues. CDR3 in DNA: TGTGCCACCAGTGATTTCGGGAAGGCCTATGGCTACACCTTC. Translated, it gives CATSDFGKAYGYTF.

This sequence joins TRBV6-7 and TRBJ2-1; a weak D match, TRBD2 (5 bases). TRBV6-7 is placed among ORFs of uncertain function. The CDR3 totals 14 residues. The V end lost 0 bases, the J end lost 5 bases, and 8 bases lay between the germline ends. Here the CDR3 DNA reads TGTGCCAGCAGTTACTCAACTAGGCACAATGAGCAGTTCTTC. It is translated as CASSYSTRHNEQFF.

V gene TRBV28 combines with J gene TRBJ2-7, with 7 bases that match TRBD1. In germline, CDR1 is MDHEN, CDR2 SYDVKM. V trimming: 4 bases; J trimming: 2 bases; junction bases outside the gene matches: 5. The CDR3 length is 14 residues. In DNA form, the CDR3 reads TGTGCCAGCAGTTCCCGGGACAGAACCTACGAGCAGTACTTC. It codes for CASSSRDRTYEQYF.

V gene TRBV24-1 combines with J gene TRBJ2-1, with D perhaps TRBD1 (6 bases). V shed 3 bases and J shed 9 bases, with 14 bases lying between them. CDR3 length equals 14 residues. Germline CDR1 and CDR2: KGHDR and SFDVKD. The CDR3 DNA reads TGTGCCACCAGTGATCCACAGGGTCCCGGTGAGCAGTTCTTC. Translating gives CATSDPQGPGEQFF.

The J gene is TRBJ1-5, the V gene TRBV30, with 7 positions matching TRBD1. With V trimmed by 1 base and J by 1 base, 7 bases remained unmatched. This CDR3 comprises 16 residues. Germline lookup yields CDR1 GTSNPN and CDR2 SVGIG (reference sequence). The DNA for the CDR3 is TGTGCCTGGAGTGCCATAACAGGGGAAAGCAATCAGCCCCAGCATTTT. As protein: CAWSAITGESNQPQHF.